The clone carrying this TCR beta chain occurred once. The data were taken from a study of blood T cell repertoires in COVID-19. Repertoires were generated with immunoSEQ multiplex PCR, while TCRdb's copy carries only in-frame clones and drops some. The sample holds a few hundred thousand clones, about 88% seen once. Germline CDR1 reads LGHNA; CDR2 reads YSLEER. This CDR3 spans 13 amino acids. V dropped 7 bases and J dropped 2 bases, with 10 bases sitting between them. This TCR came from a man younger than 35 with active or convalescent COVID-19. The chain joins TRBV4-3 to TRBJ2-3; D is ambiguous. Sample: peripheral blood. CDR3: CASIGLNTDTQYF. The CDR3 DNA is TGCGCCAGCATTGGCCTTAACACAGATACGCAGTATTTT.